This T cell receptor (beta chain) is drawn from a study of vaccination effects on CD4 cells after COVID-19. As for the study in general: A couple of convalescent patients provided samples 16 days and one week prevaccination.

TCRdb's table, derived via immunoSEQ multiplex PCR, lists solely in-frame clones and lacks some. The data show around 19,000 clones, with roughly four fifths seen just once and around two fifths held by the top ten. Regarding this clone: Its antigen is unknown.

Sequencing was preceded by expansion of antigen-specific CD4+ T cells with viral peptide pools in the ViraFEST assay. Culture lasted 10 days before CD4+ T cell isolation. The person's infection with SARS-CoV-2, confirmed by PCR, took place between March and December 2020. Wells containing two million PBMC each were cultured with 10 IU/ml IL-2 and about 10 ug/ml peptides. Germline V gives CDR1 SGHTA, CDR2 FQGNSA. The CDR3 runs to 13 residues. Trimming pared 1 base from V and 1 base from J, leaving 2 bases between. The V and J genes are TRBV7-2 and TRBJ1-5; D uncertain. This specimen consisted of CD4+ T cells from PBMCs cultured with a peptide pool, obtained before COVID-19 vaccination. This clonotype originated in a human donor who had a prior SARS-CoV-2 infection. CDR3 nucleotides: TGTGCCAGCAGCTTAGTCAGCAATCAGCCCCAGCATTTT. It is translated as CASSLVSNQPQHF. The full variable domain, in which reference TRBV7-2 and TRBJ1-5 provide the parts outside the CDR3, is GAGVSQSPSNKVTEKGKDVELRCDPISGHTALYWYRQSLGQGLEFLIYFQGNSAPDKSGLPSDRFSAERTGGSVSTLTIQRTQQEDSAVYLCASSLVSNQPQHFGDGTRLSIL.